This T cell receptor (beta chain) comes out of a study of T cell changes during pregnancy in multiple sclerosis. V dropped 9 bases and J dropped 3; count of bases not matched to a gene: 6. This CDR3 spans 13 amino acids. Germline assignment: CDR1 PRHDT and CDR2 FYEKMQ (reference sequence). This table comes from immunoSEQ multiplex PCR, and its TCRdb copy is limited to in-frame clones, with some not included. The repertoire holds roughly 27,000 clones, with more than 70% as singletons. The chain has TRBV13 and TRBJ2-7; TRBD1 matches at 9 bases. This TCR derives from a female donor with multiple sclerosis, enrolled in a pregnancy study. The material sequenced was CD8+ T cells from peripheral blood mononuclear cells, taken in the second trimester of pregnancy. CDR3 bases: TGTGCCAGTGGACAGGGGATCATCTACGAGCAGTACTTC. Translated: CASGQGIIYEQYF.